The 5 T cell receptor beta chains given below trace back to one sample, sequenced in a study of cytomegalovirus exposure and HLA in healthy donors (TCRdb year 2017). Libraries were prepared through the immunoSEQ multiplex PCR assay. For the multiplex PCR, a mixture combining 60 forward primers for TCR Vbeta segments and 13 reverse primers for TCR Jbeta segments was used. TCRdb provides this immuneACCESS table in a form limited to in-frame rearrangements. Some clones are lacking; in checked studies, under half of them reflect an unresolved V gene, and why the rest are absent is not known. In all, the sample holds roughly 120,000 clones, and 80% of those were seen once. The top ten clones comprise 2% to 3% of the sample. The sample taken for sequencing was PBMCs. The source is a man younger than 45 in good health and CMV-seronegative.

This clone was recorded once. For the CDR3, the DNA is TGTGCCAGTAGTCGAGATAGCAATCAGCCCCAGCATTTT. Protein sequence: CASSRDSNQPQHF. The chain recombines TRBV19 with TRBJ1-5; D unclear. CDR1 and CDR2 from the germline V gene are LNHDA and SQIVND (reference sequence). The CDR3 extends over 13 amino acids. With 5 bases removed from V and 0 bases from J, the gap between germline ends came to 5 bases.

The chain is built from TRBV7-8 and TRBJ2-1; TRBD2 matches at 9 bases. The germline V gene has CDR1 SGHVS and CDR2 FQNEAQ. The J segment lost 7 bases and the V segment lost 4 bases, leaving 11 bases of the junction unmatched. The length of the CDR3 is 16 residues. The CDR3: CASSSSRREGVNEQFF. CDR3 in DNA: TGTGCCAGCAGCTCTAGCAGGCGGGAGGGTGTGAATGAGCAGTTCTTC.

CDR3 bases: TGTGCCAACCAGGCGGGTGGCGGCACAGATACGCAGTATTTT. As protein: CANQAGGGTDTQYF. The V gene is TRBV28, the J gene TRBJ2-3; possible D gene TRBD2, 5 bases. The CDR3 consists of 14 residues. Germline assignment: CDR1 MDHEN and CDR2 SYDVKM. V lost 10 bases and J lost 1, with 15 bases in between.

This sequence joins TRBV12-5 and TRBJ2-7, with 11 nucleotides matching TRBD2. The CDR3 has 15 amino acids. In germline, CDR1 is LGHNT, CDR2 FRNRAP. The trim removed 7 bases at V and 3 bases at J, leaving 8 bases unmatched. The CDR3 sequence is CASDSMTSGVYEQYF. The CDR3 DNA is TGTGCTAGTGATTCCATGACTAGCGGGGTCTACGAGCAGTACTTC.

V usage is TRBV9 and J usage is TRBJ2-1; 8 positions match TRBD2. The length of the CDR3 is 15 residues. J gave up 5 bases and V 3 bases, and 7 bases lay outside the gene matches. The germline V gene has CDR1 SGDLS and CDR2 YYNGEE. The CDR3 loop is CASSALSGRDNEQFF. CDR3 bases: TGTGCCAGCAGCGCGCTGAGCGGGAGAGACAATGAGCAGTTCTTC.